The subject of this entry is one TCR beta chain. The antigen is unknown. The sample belongs to a study of beta chain features in type 1 diabetes. A heparinised blood draw that averaged about 116 mL was obtained once from each donor. Study findings and constraints: A definitive answer on HLA type influencing TCRB rearrangement was not reached here. A closer apparent resemblance between naive, central memory and Treg TCRB repertoires was seen in patients than in healthy donors.

Germline CDR1 LGHNA, CDR2 YSLEER. CDR3 size: 14 residues. The V and J ends lost 0 bases and 4 bases respectively, with 9 bases between them. The whole isolated RNA underwent reverse transcription, so sequencing captured expressed TCRB transcripts. Profiled with immunoSEQ multiplex PCR; TCRdb holds only in-frame clones, not every one. The sample has 970,000 or so clones, under 20% seen once. This TCR came from a woman under 30 in good health. The V and J genes are TRBV4-3 and TRBJ2-5; possible D gene TRBD1, 5 bases. The sample was naive CD4+ T cells from blood. In DNA form, the CDR3 reads TGCGCCAGCAGCCAAGATCATAGGGGAGAGACCCAGTACTTC. Translated: CASSQDHRGETQYF.